This paragraph covers one T cell receptor (beta chain) sequence. Its cognate antigen is unknown. This sample is drawn from a study of blood T cells in healthy people across ages. In the study overall: Capture via template switching afforded approximately one barcoded beta molecule per two T cells.

Caucasian individuals from Russia who were healthy and aged roughly 6 to 90 acted as donors. They isolated at least 6 million PBMCs from each sample. Germline CDR1 is SQVTM and CDR2 is ANQGSEA. Deletions cut 6 bases from V and 8 bases from J, with 19 bases between. The length of the CDR3 is 13 residues. The study, taken as a whole, reports: Donor CMV infection status was unknown, possibly confounding age-related changes in expanded clonotypes.

It was with a sample-barcoded 5' primer and a J-beta primer mix that a second PCR of about 6 to 12 cycles was run. TCRdb processed the 5' RACE reads anew with MiXCR; each CDR3 protein has one entry. This table has hundreds of thousands of distinct CDR3 sequences, roughly 53% appearing once. V and J are TRBV29-1 and TRBJ1-2; the D gene is possibly TRBD1 (5 bases). The receptor comes from a man in his sixties in good health. Sequences were obtained from blood. The CDR3 DNA is TGCAGCGTCATGAAGGACAAAGGGTTAGGCTACACCTTC. Its protein is CSVMKDKGLGYTF.